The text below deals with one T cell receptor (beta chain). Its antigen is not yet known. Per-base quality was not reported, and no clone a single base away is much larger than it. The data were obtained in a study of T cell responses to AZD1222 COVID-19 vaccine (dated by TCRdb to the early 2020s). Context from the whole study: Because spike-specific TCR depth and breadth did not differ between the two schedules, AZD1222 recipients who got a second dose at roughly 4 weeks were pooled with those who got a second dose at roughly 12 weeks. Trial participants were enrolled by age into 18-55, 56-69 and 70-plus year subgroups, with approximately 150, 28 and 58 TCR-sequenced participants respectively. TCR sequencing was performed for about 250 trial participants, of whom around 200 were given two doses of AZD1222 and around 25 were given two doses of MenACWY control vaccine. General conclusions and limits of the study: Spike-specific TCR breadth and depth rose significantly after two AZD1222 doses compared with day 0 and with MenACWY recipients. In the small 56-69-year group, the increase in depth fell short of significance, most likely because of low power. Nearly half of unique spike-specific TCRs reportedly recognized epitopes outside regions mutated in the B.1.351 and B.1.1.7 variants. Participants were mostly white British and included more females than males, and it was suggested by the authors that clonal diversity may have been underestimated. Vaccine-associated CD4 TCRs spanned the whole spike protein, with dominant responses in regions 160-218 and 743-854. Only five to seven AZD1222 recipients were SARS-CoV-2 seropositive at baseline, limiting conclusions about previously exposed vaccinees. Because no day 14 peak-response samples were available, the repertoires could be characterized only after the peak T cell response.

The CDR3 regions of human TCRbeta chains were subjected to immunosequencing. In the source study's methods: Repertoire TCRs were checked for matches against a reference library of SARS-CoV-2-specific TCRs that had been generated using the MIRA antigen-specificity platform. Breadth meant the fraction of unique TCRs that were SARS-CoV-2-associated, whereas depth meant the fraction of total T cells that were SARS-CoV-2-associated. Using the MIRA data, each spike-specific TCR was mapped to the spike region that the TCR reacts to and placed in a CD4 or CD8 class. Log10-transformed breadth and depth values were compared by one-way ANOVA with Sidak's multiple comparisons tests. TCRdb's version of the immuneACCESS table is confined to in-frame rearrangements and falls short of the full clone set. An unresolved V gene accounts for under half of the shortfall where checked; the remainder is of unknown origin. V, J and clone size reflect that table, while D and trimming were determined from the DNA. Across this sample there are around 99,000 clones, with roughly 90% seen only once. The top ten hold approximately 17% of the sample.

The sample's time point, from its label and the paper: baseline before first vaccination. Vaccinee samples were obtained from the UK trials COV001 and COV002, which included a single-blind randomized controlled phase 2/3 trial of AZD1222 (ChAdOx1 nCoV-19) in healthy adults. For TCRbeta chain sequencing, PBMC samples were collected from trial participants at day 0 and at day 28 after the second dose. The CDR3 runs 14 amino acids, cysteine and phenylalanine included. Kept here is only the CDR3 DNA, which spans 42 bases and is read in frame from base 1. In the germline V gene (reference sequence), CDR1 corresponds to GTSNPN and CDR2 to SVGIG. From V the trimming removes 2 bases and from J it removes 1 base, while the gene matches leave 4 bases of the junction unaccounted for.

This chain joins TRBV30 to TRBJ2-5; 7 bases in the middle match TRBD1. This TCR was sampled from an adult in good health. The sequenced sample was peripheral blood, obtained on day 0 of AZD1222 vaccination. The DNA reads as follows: TGTGCCTGGAGTCCCAGACAGGGCCAAGAGACCCAGTACTTC. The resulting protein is CAWSPRQGQETQYF.